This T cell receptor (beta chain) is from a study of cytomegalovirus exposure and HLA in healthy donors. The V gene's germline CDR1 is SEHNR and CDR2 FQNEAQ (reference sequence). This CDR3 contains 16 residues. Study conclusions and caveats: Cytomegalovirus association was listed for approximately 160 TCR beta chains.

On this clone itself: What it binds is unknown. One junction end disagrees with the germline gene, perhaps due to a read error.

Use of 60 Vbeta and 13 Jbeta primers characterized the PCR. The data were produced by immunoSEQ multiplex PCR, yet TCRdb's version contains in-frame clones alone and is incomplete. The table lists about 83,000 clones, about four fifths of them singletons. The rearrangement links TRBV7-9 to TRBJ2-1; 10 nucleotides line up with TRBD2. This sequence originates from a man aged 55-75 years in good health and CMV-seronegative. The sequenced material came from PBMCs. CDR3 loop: CSSSPTSGEHYNEQFF. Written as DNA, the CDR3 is TGTTCCAGCAGCCCCACTAGCGGGGAGCACTACAATGAGCAGTTCTTC.